These 7 T cell receptor beta chains were sequenced from one sample in a study of siplizumab effects on memory and regulatory T cells. Data came from immunoSEQ multiplex PCR; TCRdb stores just in-frame clones and leaves some out. The sample records roughly 56,000 clones, 93% being singletons. Sample: CD8+ T cells sorted from blood. The origin of the receptors is a human donor in good health.

The V call is TRBV7-3, the J call TRBJ2-3, with TRBD2 identical over 7 bases. The germline V gene encodes CDR1 SGHTA and CDR2 FQGTGA. Trimming took 5 bases from V and 6 from J; bases not matched to a gene: 5. The CDR3 runs to 13 residues. DNA of the CDR3: TGTGCCAGCAGCAATACCGGGGGGGATACGCAGTATTTT. Translated: CASSNTGGDTQYF.

The V call is TRBV6-5, the J call TRBJ2-5, with TRBD1 matching 8 bases. The CDR3 extends over 13 amino acids. Trimming took 5 bases from V and 2 from J; bases not matched to a gene: 1. CDR1 and CDR2 from the germline V gene are MNHEY and SVGAGI. In DNA, the CDR3 is TGTGCCAGCAGTACAGGGGGACAAGAGACCCAGTACTTC. Its protein is CASSTGGQETQYF.

The chain joins TRBV14 to TRBJ2-1, with 9 bases that match TRBD2. The length of the CDR3 is 14 residues. Trimming at V came to 7 bases and at J to 7 bases, leaving 8 bases not matched to a gene. Germline loops: CDR1 SGHDN, CDR2 FVKESK. CDR3: CASTLAGGYNEQFF. The CDR3 nucleotides are TGTGCCAGCACGCTCGCGGGAGGGTATAATGAGCAGTTCTTC.

The sample holds one count of this clone. V usage is TRBV4-3 and J usage is TRBJ1-1, with 9 bases matching TRBD1. The CDR3 spans 16 residues. CDR1 is LGHNA and CDR2 is YSLEER in the germline V gene. After removal of 4 bases from V and 4 bases from J, the junction contained 10 bases not matched to a gene. As DNA, the CDR3 is TGCGCCAGCAGCCTGGCCGGGACAGGGAGAGGCACTGAAGCTTTCTTT. It codes for CASSLAGTGRGTEAFF.

The rearrangement uses TRBV7-9 and TRBJ2-1, with 7 bases aligning to TRBD2. J was trimmed by 3 bases and V by 5 bases; bases with no gene match: 7. The germline V gene encodes CDR1 SEHNR and CDR2 FQNEAQ (reference sequence). The CDR3 is 15 residues long. This CDR3 is CASSATSVYYNEQFF. The CDR3 DNA follows: TGTGCCAGCAGCGCTACTAGCGTCTACTACAATGAGCAGTTCTTC.

The genes are TRBV6-1 and TRBJ1-5; D unclear. The CDR3 is made up of 15 amino acids. V was clipped by 2 bases and J by 0 bases, with 8 bases between them. The germline CDR1 and CDR2 sequences are MNHNS and SASEGT. CDR3 region: CASSEMYHSNQPQHF. The CDR3 region has the DNA TGTGCCAGCAGTGAAATGTACCATAGCAATCAGCCCCAGCATTTT.

This chain links TRBV18 with TRBJ2-7, with D possibly being TRBD2 (6 bases). The germline V gene encodes CDR1 KGHSH and CDR2 LQKENI. Trimming took 3 bases from V and 2 from J, leaving 14 bases between them. The CDR3 is 15 amino acids. The CDR3 loop reads CASSPTGLTTYEQYF. CDR3 nucleotide sequence: TGTGCCAGCTCACCTACGGGACTTACGACCTACGAGCAGTACTTC.